Following are 9 T cell receptor beta chains from one sample sequenced in a study of CD8+ T cells in alopecia areata (dated by TCRdb to the late 2010s). Taken with the paper, the label for time point translates to: less than 25 weeks on oral tofacitinib. What this sample's treatment or condition label stands for: oral pan-JAK inhibitor, 5-10 mg twice daily. The library was obtained by the immunoSEQ multiplex PCR assay. For TCR sequencing, RNA was extracted from every sample and reverse transcribed into cDNA to serve as template. As stored in TCRdb, this immuneACCESS dataset retains in-frame rearrangements with V and J assigned. A fraction of the clones does not appear; measured against another copy, unresolved V genes explain less than half of the discrepancy, and the remainder lacks a known reason. For this sample the table gives 170,000 or so clones, of which around three fifths were detected only once. The top ten constitute around 12% of the sample.

The sample here was CD8+ T cells sorted from blood, taken at week 24, from a patient treated with tofacitinib. The receptors were sampled from a human donor with alopecia areata.

The rearrangement uses TRBV7-9 and TRBJ2-3, with D unclear. The CDR3 is made up of 14 amino acids. Germline CDR1 SEHNR, CDR2 FQNEAQ (reference sequence). Trimming took 3 bases from V and 5 from J, leaving 12 bases between them. For the CDR3, the DNA is TGTGCCAGCAGCTTCATGGGAATGGGAGATACGCAGTATTTT. Translated: CASSFMGMGDTQYF.

The chain uses TRBV15 and TRBJ2-7; TRBD1 is a possible D gene (6 bases). Germline values: CDR1 LNHNV, CDR2 YYDKDF (reference sequence). Trimming took 3 bases from V and 3 from J, leaving 15 bases between them. This CDR3 contains 15 residues. The chain's CDR3 is CATSSTRDTHYEQYF. The CDR3 DNA follows: TGTGCCACCAGCAGTACCCGGGACACCCACTACGAGCAGTACTTC.

The genes are TRBV5-1 and TRBJ2-1, with 10 positions matching TRBD1. Trimming took 6 bases from V and 4 from J; bases not matched to a gene: 10. This CDR3 has 16 amino acids. The germline V gene encodes CDR1 SGHRS and CDR2 YFSETQ. CDR3 nucleotides: TGCGCCAGCACTCCGGGAAGGGACAGGGGTTACAATGAGCAGTTCTTC. Amino acid sequence: CASTPGRDRGYNEQFF.

This clone was observed a handful of times. CDR3 sequence: CARRTSGTKKSYNEQFF. The CDR3 region has the DNA TGTGCCAGGAGGACTAGCGGGACTAAAAAGTCCTACAATGAGCAGTTCTTC. The V and J genes are TRBV2 and TRBJ2-1, with 12 bases fitting TRBD2. The CDR3 is 17 amino acids. Per germline, CDR1 SNHLY and CDR2 FYNNEI. Losses at the gene ends were 9 bases for V and 1 base for J; bases not matched to a gene: 10.

The CDR3 loop is CASSLPTSTDTQYF. Here the CDR3 DNA reads TGTGCCAGCAGCTTACCGACTAGCACAGATACGCAGTATTTT. This chain joins TRBV13 and TRBJ2-3; D gene unclear. The CDR3 consists of 14 residues. Germline lookup yields CDR1 PRHDT and CDR2 FYEKMQ (reference sequence). V was clipped by 2 bases and J by 0 bases, with 6 bases between them.

V is TRBV9 and J is TRBJ2-2, with D perhaps TRBD2 (6 bases). Trimming pared 4 bases from V and 6 bases from J, leaving 19 bases between. The CDR3 length is 16 residues. Germline CDR1 SGDLS, CDR2 YYNGEE. In DNA form, the CDR3 reads TGTGCCAGCAGCTCAAACCTGGGAGGAATATCCGGGGAGCTGTTTTTT. Protein product: CASSSNLGGISGELFF. Drawing the rest from reference TRBV9 and TRBJ2-2, the complete variable domain is DSGVTQTPKHLITATGQRVTLRCSPRSGDLSVYWYQQSLDQGLQFLIQYYNGEERAKGNILERFSAQQFPDLHSELNLSSLELGDSALYFCASSSNLGGISGELFFGEGSRLTVL.

The V call is TRBV5-1, the J call TRBJ1-1; 9 bases match TRBD1. The V gene end was trimmed by 4 bases and the J gene end by 6 bases; junction bases not matched to a gene: 7. There are 14 residues in the CDR3. Germline V CDR1 and CDR2: SGHRS, YFSETQ. The DNA of the CDR3 is TGCGCCAGCAGCGGCACAGGGGGCGCGGCTGAAGCTTTCTTT. It translates to CASSGTGGAAEAFF. The full variable domain, its missing parts supplied by reference TRBV5-1 and TRBJ1-1, is KAGVTQTPRYLIKTRGQQVTLSCSPISGHRSVSWYQQTPGQGLQFLFEYFSETQRNKGNFPGRFSGRQFSNSRSEMNVSTLELGDSALYLCASSGTGGAAEAFFGQGTRLTVV.

This sequence joins TRBV6-5 and TRBJ2-2; 9 bases are shared with TRBD1. CDR1 MNHEY and CDR2 SVGAGI come from the germline V gene. This CDR3 is 15 amino acids long. Germline trimming cut 2 bases from V and 4 bases from J; bases unmatched to any gene: 2. The chain's CDR3 is CASSYGQGFTGELFF. The CDR3 DNA reads as TGTGCCAGCAGTTACGGACAGGGGTTCACCGGGGAGCTGTTTTTT.

The chain uses TRBV7-9 and TRBJ1-1; TRBD1 matches 9 bases. This CDR3 is built from 16 residues. Germline assignment: CDR1 SEHNR and CDR2 FQNEAQ (reference sequence). V was pared by 5 bases and J by 5 bases, with 12 bases of the junction left unmatched. The DNA for the CDR3 is TGTGCCAGCAGCCCTAGGGCGGGACAGGGATATACTGAAGCTTTCTTT. Encoded protein: CASSPRAGQGYTEAFF.